These T cell receptor beta chains were read from a single sample in a study of PD-1 blockade in mismatch repair-deficient tumors. The method was immunoSEQ multiplex PCR; TCRdb's version includes in-frame clones alone and lacks a portion of them. The table shows fewer than 100,000 clones, with about 84% occurring only once. The sample here was peripheral blood, taken 12 weeks after starting pembrolizumab. These receptors all come from an adult with mismatch repair-deficient cancer. The CDR3 runs from the conserved cysteine through the conserved F or W. The D gene is left open where the match is weak. Some rows mark clone size as missing; the rest say once, few, many or name a class of expanded clone.

>NA|TRBV7-9|TRBJ1-4|NA
CASSLAQGPNEKLFF
TGTGCCAGCAGCTTAGCGCAGGGTCCCAATGAAAAACTGTTTTTT
>TRBD2|TRBV15|TRBJ2-3|once
CATSRLPLAGRTDTQYF
TGTGCCACCAGCAGACTCCCGCTAGCGGGCCGCACAGATACGCAGTATTTT
>NA|TRBV7-3|TRBJ1-1|few
CASSANLGGEAFF
TGTGCCAGCAGCGCTAATCTGGGGGGAGAAGCTTTCTTT
>TRBD2|TRBV7-9|TRBJ2-1|NA
CASSLVSGLAANEQFF
TGTGCCAGCAGCTTAGTAAGTGGACTAGCGGCCAATGAGCAGTTCTTC
>NA|TRBV28|TRBJ1-2|few
CASSLPRGGYGYTF
TGTGCCAGCAGTTTACCGAGGGGGGGCTATGGCTACACCTTC
>NA|TRBV5-6|TRBJ2-1|NA
CASSQGHTGPDEQFF
TGTGCCAGCAGCCAGGGACACACAGGGCCCGATGAGCAGTTCTTC
>TRBD2|TRBV2|TRBJ2-1|NA
CASRGLAGATNEQFF
TGTGCCAGCAGGGGCCTAGCGGGAGCGACCAATGAGCAGTTCTTC
>TRBD1|TRBV13|TRBJ2-7|NA
CASSLDRGQEQYF
TGTGCCAGCAGCTTAGACAGGGGGCAAGAGCAGTACTTC
>TRBD1|TRBV19|TRBJ1-1|NA
CASTPDRGRNTEAFF
TGTGCCAGTACTCCCGACAGGGGGCGGAACACTGAAGCTTTCTTT
>NA|TRBV21-1|TRBJ1-5|NA
CASISGRQGGNQPQHF
TGTGCCAGCATTTCCGGACGGCAAGGTGGCAATCAGCCCCAGCATTTT
>TRBD2|TRBV5-4|TRBJ2-5|NA
CASSETGTSGYQETQYF
TGTGCCAGCAGCGAGACCGGGACTAGCGGGTACCAAGAGACCCAGTACTTC
>TRBD1|TRBV19|TRBJ1-5|few
CATQTGRNQPQHF
TGTGCCACCCAGACAGGGCGAAATCAGCCCCAGCATTTT
>NA|TRBV2|TRBJ2-5|NA
CASSEGGLGYGETQYF
TGTGCCAGCAGTGAGGGGGGACTGGGATACGGAGAGACCCAGTACTTC
>NA|TRBV7-2|TRBJ1-5|NA
CASTRRGSNQPQHF
TGTGCCAGCACCCGTAGGGGAAGCAATCAGCCCCAGCATTTT
>NA|TRBV15|TRBJ2-1|once
CATSREGRANEQFF
TGTGCCACCAGCAGAGAGGGCAGGGCCAATGAGCAGTTCTTC
>NA|TRBV5-5|TRBJ2-7|NA
CASSLRGDEQYF
TGTGCCAGCAGCTTGAGGGGGGACGAGCAGTACTTC
>TRBD1|TRBV2|TRBJ2-1|NA
CASSGTGFGNEQFF
TGTGCCAGCAGTGGGACAGGGTTTGGCAATGAGCAGTTCTTC
>TRBD2|TRBV19|TRBJ2-7|NA
CASSTGLVYEQYF
TGTGCCAGTAGTACCGGACTAGTCTACGAGCAGTACTTC